This TCR beta chain was sequenced during a study of blood T cell repertoires in COVID-19. The V gene end was trimmed by 9 bases and the J gene end by 1 base; junction bases not matched to a gene: 8. The length of the CDR3 is 17 residues. The germline CDR1 and CDR2 sequences are LNHNV and YYDKDF (reference sequence). Self-reported history from a screening survey and questionnaire set each donor's cohort. Clones were sequenced by immunoSEQ multiplex PCR, and TCRdb holds only the in-frame ones, with some missing. The sample contains about 220,000 clones, roughly 87% of which appear only once. This chain joins TRBV15 and TRBJ2-2; 13 bases fit TRBD2. The sequence came from a woman in her twenties or thirties with acute COVID-19. The sequencing sample was made of PBMCs or T cells enriched from blood (not recorded which). CDR3 sequence reads: CATSPRLAGGNTGELFF. CDR3 sequence (DNA): TGTGCCACTTCCCCCCGACTAGCGGGGGGGAACACCGGGGAGCTGTTTTTT.